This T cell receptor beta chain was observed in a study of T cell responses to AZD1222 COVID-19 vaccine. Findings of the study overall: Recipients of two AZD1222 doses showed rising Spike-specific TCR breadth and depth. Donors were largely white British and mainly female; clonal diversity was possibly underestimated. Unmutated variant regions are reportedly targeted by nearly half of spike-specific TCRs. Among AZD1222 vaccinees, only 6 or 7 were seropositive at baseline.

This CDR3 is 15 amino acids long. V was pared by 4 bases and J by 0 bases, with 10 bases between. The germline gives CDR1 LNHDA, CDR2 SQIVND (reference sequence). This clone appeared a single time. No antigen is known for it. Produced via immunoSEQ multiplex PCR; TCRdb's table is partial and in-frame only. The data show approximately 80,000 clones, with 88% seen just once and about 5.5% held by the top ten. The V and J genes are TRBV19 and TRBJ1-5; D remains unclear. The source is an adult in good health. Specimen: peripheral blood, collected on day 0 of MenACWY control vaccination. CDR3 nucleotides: TGTGCCAGTAGTACAGGACGGTATAGCAATCAGCCCCAGCATTTT. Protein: CASSTGRYSNQPQHF.